Sequencing of this TCR beta chain was carried out in a study of T-cell memory formation after mild COVID-19. Many counts were recorded for this clonotype. Trimming cost V 3 bases and J 1 base, with 10 bases left between them. The CDR3 covers 14 residues. TCRdb analysed the 5' RACE reads with MiXCR anew, one entry per CDR3 protein. Of 100,000 to 150,000 distinct CDR3 sequences detected, about 6% appear once; the ten largest clones hold 2% to 2.5%. Material: PBMCs or a T cell subset sorted from them (not recorded which). This clonotype originated in an adult woman who had mild COVID-19 (a few samples of this study predate the infection). Cell type and time point are not known. The rearrangement links TRBV12-3 or TRBV12-4 to TRBJ2-7; D gene unclear. The CDR3 sequence is CASSFTRRSYEQYF. CDR3 sequence (DNA): TGTGCCAGCAGTTTTACCAGGCGTTCCTACGAGCAGTACTTC.